This T cell receptor beta chain was profiled in a study of OX40 agonist ivuxolimab in advanced cancers. In germline, CDR1 is SGDLS, CDR2 YYNGEE. This CDR3 contains 16 residues. V was pared by 6 bases and J by 2 bases, with 15 bases between. Systemic immunosuppression or autoimmune disease history was grounds to exclude patients. TCRdb keeps only in-frame clones here, not all; method: immunoSEQ multiplex PCR. The sample holds over 95,000 clones, about 91% seen once. Comments on this clone: What it binds is unknown.

Whole-study findings and limits: Expanded clones were, on average, more numerous in CD8+ T cells than in CD4+.

Sample: CD4+ or CD8+ T cells sorted from blood, taken in a trial of the OX40 agonist ivuxolimab. This sequence joins TRBV9 and TRBJ2-6; no reliable D call. The clonotype originates from an adult with an advanced solid tumor such as melanoma, head and neck, liver or kidney cancer. CDR3 nucleotides: TGTGCCAGCACCCCTAGAGGTGATCCTGGGGCCAACGTCCTGACTTTC. As protein: CASTPRGDPGANVLTF.